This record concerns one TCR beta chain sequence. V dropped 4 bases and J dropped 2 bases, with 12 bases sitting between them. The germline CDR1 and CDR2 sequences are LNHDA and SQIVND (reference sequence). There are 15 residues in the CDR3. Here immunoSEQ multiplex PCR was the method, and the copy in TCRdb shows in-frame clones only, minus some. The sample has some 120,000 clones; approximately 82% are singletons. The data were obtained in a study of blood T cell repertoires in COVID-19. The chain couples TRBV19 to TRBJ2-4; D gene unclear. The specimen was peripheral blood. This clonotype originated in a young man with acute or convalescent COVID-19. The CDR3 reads CASSTSTVPKNIQYF. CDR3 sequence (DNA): TGTGCCAGTAGTACCTCCACGGTTCCCAAAAACATTCAGTACTTC.